The clone carrying this T cell receptor (beta chain) was seen a few times. These data originate in a study of identical twins. TCRdb redid the calling of the 5' RACE reads with MiXCR, one entry per CDR3 protein. Altogether approximately 490,000 distinct CDR3 sequences are present, approximately 20% being singletons, with the ten largest covering approximately 0.52%. Per the germline V gene, CDR1 is MNHEY and CDR2 is SVGEGT. Trimming cost V 4 bases and J 6 bases; bases outside gene matches: 4. The CDR3 is 15 amino acids. These data also featured in a second study, about yellow fever vaccine responses in identical twins.

The receptor's source is a woman aged 18-29 years in good health. The specimen was CD4+ T cells sorted from blood. The chain is built from TRBV6-2 or TRBV6-3 and TRBJ2-1; TRBD2 aligns across 12 bases. CDR3 region: CASSLTSGSFNEQFF. The CDR3 DNA reads TGTGCCAGCAGTTTGACTAGCGGGAGTTTCAATGAGCAGTTCTTC.